A few counts support the clone carrying this T cell receptor beta chain. Its antigen is as yet unknown. This table comes from immunoSEQ multiplex PCR, and its TCRdb copy is limited to in-frame clones, with some not included. The sample has under 50,000 clones, around four fifths seen once. The data derive from a study of PD-1 blockade in mismatch repair-deficient tumors. Study at large: Enrolled about 2013-2016, patients had progressing, pretreated mismatch repair-deficient cancers of 11 to 13 types.

Study outcomes and limitations: Rapid post-treatment expansion, then contraction, generally preceding radiologic response, marked tumor-resident clones.

J was trimmed by 1 base and V by 9 bases; bases with no gene match: 8. The CDR3 runs to 14 residues. Germline lookup yields CDR1 ENHRY and CDR2 SYGVKD. TCRs were sequenced from a few patients responding to pembrolizumab. The receptor's source is an adult with mismatch repair-deficient cancer. Here the sequenced sample was PBMCs, taken roughly 40 weeks after starting pembrolizumab. This chain uses TRBV10-3 with TRBJ2-7, with 8 nucleotides matching TRBD1. The CDR3 sequence: CAIARTGLSYEQYF. In DNA form, the CDR3 reads TGTGCCATAGCTCGGACAGGGCTTTCCTACGAGCAGTACTTC.